The next 10 T cell receptor beta chains were all read from a single sample in a study of shared clonotypes between healthy human individuals. Data came from immunoSEQ multiplex PCR; TCRdb stores just in-frame clones and leaves some out. This sample has about 2.4 million clones, with around nine tenths found just once. The sample was naive CD4+ T cells sorted from blood. The subset was: CD45RA+ positively selected. These receptors came from a man aged 18 to 29 in good health.

The V gene is TRBV19, the J gene TRBJ1-6; tentatively, D is TRBD1 (6 bases). Germline values: CDR1 LNHDA, CDR2 SQIVND (reference sequence). The CDR3 extends over 12 amino acids. V lost 5 bases and J lost 11, with 10 bases in between. The CDR3 DNA reads TGTGCCAGTAGTTCCGGACAGACACCCCTCCACTTT. Protein sequence: CASSSGQTPLHF.

V is TRBV7-2 and J is TRBJ2-5; TRBD2 matches at 7 bases. Germline CDR1 reads SGHTA; CDR2 reads FQGNSA. J gave up 2 bases and V 5 bases, and 5 bases lay outside the gene matches. This CDR3 spans 14 amino acids. CDR3 nucleotides: TGTGCCAGCAGCCGTGGGGGGGTGCAAGAGACCCAGTACTTC. It encodes CASSRGGVQETQYF. Full variable domain (remainder filled in from reference TRBV7-2 and TRBJ2-5): GAGVSQSPSNKVTEKGKDVELRCDPISGHTALYWYRQSLGQGLEFLIYFQGNSAPDKSGLPSDRFSAERTGGSVSTLTIQRTQQEDSAVYLCASSRGGVQETQYFGPGTRLLVL.

The J gene is TRBJ2-1, the V gene TRBV7-3, with TRBD2 identical over 11 bases. The V gene end was trimmed by 8 bases and the J gene end by 5 bases; junction bases not matched to a gene: 5. The CDR3 runs to 14 residues. Germline V gene sequence: CDR1 SGHTA, CDR2 FQGTGA. The CDR3 region is CASATSGVNNEQFF. CDR3 nucleotide sequence: TGTGCCAGCGCGACTAGCGGGGTGAACAATGAGCAGTTCTTC.

The V gene is TRBV28, the J gene TRBJ2-7; tentatively, D is TRBD1 (6 bases). Trimming removed 6 bases from V and 7 bases from J, with 22 bases in between. Germline-derived CDR1 and CDR2 are MDHEN and SYDVKM. This CDR3 region has 15 residues. The CDR3, as DNA: TGTGCCAGCAGCGAGGGGGATCACGGGCGCCTTGAGCAGTACTTC. Its protein is CASSEGDHGRLEQYF.

This chain joins TRBV10-3 and TRBJ2-7, with no clear D. The CDR3 runs 12 residues. Germline CDR1 ENHRY, CDR2 SYGVKD. Trimming took off 10 bases at V and 3 bases at J, with 13 bases between the two ends. CDR3 in amino acids: CASSLPNYEQYF. In DNA, the CDR3 is TGTGCCAGCTCCCTACCAAACTACGAGCAGTACTTC.

The chain is built from TRBV14 and TRBJ2-3; D remains ambiguous. The germline V gene encodes CDR1 SGHDN and CDR2 FVKESK. The CDR3 has 15 residues. V was trimmed by 3 bases and J by 1 base, leaving 11 bases between them. This chain's CDR3 is CASSQGLSRTDTQYF. DNA for the CDR3: TGTGCCAGCAGCCAGGGCCTCTCCCGCACAGATACGCAGTATTTT.

The J gene is TRBJ2-7, the V gene TRBV5-1; TRBD1 agrees at 8 bases. V trimming: 4 bases; J trimming: 4 bases; junction bases outside the gene matches: 7. Germline lookup yields CDR1 SGHRS and CDR2 YFSETQ. This CDR3 comprises 14 residues. CDR3 residues: CASSQGQGLYEQYF. DNA for the CDR3: TGCGCCAGCAGCCAAGGACAGGGTCTGTACGAGCAGTACTTC.

This chain links TRBV25-1 with TRBJ2-3; D gene uncertain. The CDR3 extends over 11 amino acids. Germline lookup yields CDR1 MGHDK and CDR2 SYGVNS. V was cut by 1 base and J by 8 bases, with 4 bases left in between. The CDR3 coding sequence is TGTGCCAGCAGTGAATCGGCTACGCAGTATTTT. It is translated as CASSESATQYF.

Remarks on this clone: Other DNA sequences in this specimen translate into the identical CDR3. The chain carries TRBV7-2 and TRBJ2-7; 8 bases align to TRBD2. V dropped 1 base and J dropped 7; count of bases not matched to a gene: 3. This CDR3 comprises 13 residues. Germline CDR1 reads SGHTA; CDR2 reads FQGNSA. CDR3 sequence reads: CASSLEGLGEQYF. CDR3 sequence (DNA): TGTGCCAGCAGCTTAGAGGGACTAGGAGAGCAGTACTTC.

The chain is built from TRBV5-1 and TRBJ2-5; 7 nucleotides line up with TRBD2. There are 16 residues in the CDR3. The germline gives CDR1 SGHRS, CDR2 YFSETQ. The trim removed 0 bases at V and 9 bases at J, leaving 14 bases unmatched. The CDR3 DNA reads TGCGCCAGCAGCTTGGAGGGAGGGGTCTCCTCAGGAGCCCAGTACTTC. It translates to CASSLEGGVSSGAQYF.